The next 28 T cell receptor beta chains were all read from a single sample in a study of T cell responses to AZD1222 COVID-19 vaccine. This table comes from immunoSEQ multiplex PCR, and its TCRdb copy is limited to in-frame clones, with some not included. The repertoire holds 150,000 to 200,000 clones, with roughly 90% as singletons. The material sequenced was peripheral blood, taken on day 0 of AZD1222 vaccination. These receptors all come from an adult in good health.

In its sample, this clone was seen a few times. The V and J genes are TRBV29-1 and TRBJ2-1; 11 nucleotides align to TRBD2. Losses at the gene ends were 4 bases for V and 1 base for J; bases not matched to a gene: 9. The CDR3 has 17 residues. The germline V gene encodes CDR1 SQVTM and CDR2 ANQGSEA. CDR3 in DNA: TGCAGCGTTGTGTCTAGCGGGAGGTCGACGTCCTACAATGAGCAGTTCTTC. Amino acid sequence: CSVVSSGRSTSYNEQFF.

This clone was counted between two and nine times. Sequence at one end of the junction differs from germline and may be a read error. V gene TRBV6-1 combines with J gene TRBJ1-2, with a possible D match to TRBD1 (5 bases). CDR3 length: 13 amino acids. Germline CDR1 reads MNHNS; CDR2 reads SASEGT. CDR3 amino acids: CASSEAQQVAPHF. The CDR3 DNA reads as TGTGCCAGCAGTGAAGCGCAACAGGTCGCCCCCCACTTC.

V is TRBV7-3 and J is TRBJ2-1; D remains ambiguous. Germline lookup yields CDR1 SGHTA and CDR2 FQGTGA. Trimming cost V 0 bases and J 0 bases, with 9 bases left between them. The CDR3 runs 16 residues. DNA of the CDR3: TGTGCCAGCAGCTTAACTAGCCGGAGCTCCTACAATGAGCAGTTCTTC. This sequence encodes CASSLTSRSSYNEQFF.

This sequence joins TRBV10-3 and TRBJ1-2; D is possibly TRBD1 (6 bases). V shed 2 bases and J shed 4 bases, with 8 bases lying between them. Germline V lookup: CDR1 ENHRY, CDR2 SYGVKD. This CDR3 comprises 13 residues. The CDR3 protein is CAISEGQLYGYTF. For the CDR3, the DNA is TGTGCCATCAGTGAGGGACAGCTCTATGGCTACACCTTC.

The J gene is TRBJ2-7, the V gene TRBV2; D may match TRBD1 or TRBD2 (6 bases each). Germline CDR1 and CDR2: SNHLY and FYNNEI. Trimming removed 6 bases from V and 2 bases from J, with 17 bases in between. The CDR3 loop spans 15 amino acids. In DNA form, the CDR3 reads TGTGCCAGCAGGGGATTAGGGGGGATAACCTACGAGCAGTACTTC. Its protein is CASRGLGGITYEQYF.

In its sample, this clone was seen once. V and J are TRBV19 and TRBJ2-1; 9 nucleotides agree with TRBD2. This CDR3 has 15 residues. CDR1 and CDR2 (germline): LNHDA, SQIVND (reference sequence). With 9 bases clipped from V and 2 bases from J, the junction kept 8 bases outside the gene matches. The CDR3 here is CASKAGGPPYNEQFF. The CDR3, as DNA: TGTGCCAGCAAAGCGGGAGGACCACCCTACAATGAGCAGTTCTTC.

V usage is TRBV20-1 and J usage is TRBJ2-7, with D possibly being TRBD1 (6 bases). Germline values: CDR1 DFQATT, CDR2 SNEGSKA (reference sequence). This CDR3 spans 14 amino acids. V was cut by 3 bases and J by 4 bases, with 16 bases left in between. In DNA form, the CDR3 reads TGCAGTGCTAGTCGGCAGGGGTATTCGTACGAGCAGTACTTC. The encoded protein is CSASRQGYSYEQYF.

This clone came up once. The chain uses TRBV29-1 and TRBJ2-7; D is ambiguous. Per the germline V gene, CDR1 is SQVTM and CDR2 is ANQGSEA. V was shortened by 7 bases and J by 5 bases, with 18 bases between the two germline ends. The CDR3 has 13 residues. CDR3 region: CSAVDLHGDEQYF. CDR3 DNA: TGCAGCGCCGTGGACCTTCACGGCGACGAGCAGTACTTC.

The rearrangement uses TRBV28 and TRBJ1-6, with a weak D call TRBD1 (5 bases). The V gene's germline CDR1 is MDHEN and CDR2 SYDVKM. Trimming pared 5 bases from V and 0 bases from J, leaving 20 bases between. The CDR3 is 19 residues long. CDR3 nucleotide sequence: TGTGCCAGCAGTGGACCAGGGACGGATTCCAGCTCCTATAATTCACCCCTCCACTTT. It encodes CASSGPGTDSSSYNSPLHF.

This chain links TRBV6-5 with TRBJ1-6; 7 bases are a match to TRBD1. The CDR3 loop spans 14 amino acids. Germline V gene lookup returns CDR1 MNHEY and CDR2 SVGAGI. Germline trimming cut 5 bases from V and 6 bases from J; bases unmatched to any gene: 4. In nucleotides, the CDR3 is TGTGCCAGCAGTCGGGACAGCCTTAATTCACCCCTCCACTTT. Protein product: CASSRDSLNSPLHF.

In this sample, this clone turned up once. The chain joins TRBV7-8 to TRBJ2-3; tentative D call: TRBD2 (7 bases). Germline V gene data show CDR1 as SGHVS and CDR2 as FQNEAQ. This CDR3 comprises 18 residues. The V and J ends lost 0 bases and 0 bases respectively, with 16 bases between them. The CDR3 sequence: CASSLAGGGPLSTDTQYF. The CDR3 nucleotides read TGTGCCAGCAGCTTAGCGGGAGGGGGGCCCCTCAGCACAGATACGCAGTATTTT.

This chain joins TRBV20-1 and TRBJ1-2; 7 positions agree with TRBD1. From germline, CDR1 is DFQATT and CDR2 SNEGSKA (reference sequence). The J segment lost 2 bases and the V segment lost 3 bases, leaving 18 bases of the junction unmatched. The length of the CDR3 is 18 residues. The CDR3 protein is CSASIFGDSSWLNYGYTF. The CDR3 DNA sequence: TGCAGTGCTAGTATATTCGGGGACAGCAGTTGGCTAAACTATGGCTACACCTTC.

The chain is built from TRBV6-5 and TRBJ1-1, with D perhaps matching TRBD1 (6 bases). Trimming left V 5 bases short and J 5 bases short, with 15 bases between. The germline V gene has CDR1 MNHEY and CDR2 SVGAGI. This CDR3 has 14 amino acids. The CDR3 sequence: CASSLQGWRTEAFF. The CDR3 nucleotides read TGTGCCAGCAGTCTACAGGGATGGAGAACTGAAGCTTTCTTT.

The V call is TRBV6-5, the J call TRBJ1-2; tentatively, D is TRBD1 (6 bases). The CDR3 covers 14 residues. V was trimmed by 2 bases and J by 2 bases, leaving 9 bases between them. CDR1 is MNHEY and CDR2 is SVGAGI in the germline V gene. DNA for the CDR3: TGTGCCAGCAGTTACCACACAGGGAACTATGGCTACACCTTC. It yields the protein CASSYHTGNYGYTF.

The V call is TRBV2, the J call TRBJ1-4, with D possibly TRBD1 on 5 matching bases. Trimming removed 2 bases at V and 11 bases at J, with 15 bases between. CDR3 size: 14 residues. From germline, CDR1 is SNHLY and CDR2 FYNNEI. The CDR3 DNA follows: TGTGCCAGCAGTGAACTTGGAGGGGCCGGGAAACTGTTTTTT. Translating it yields CASSELGGAGKLFF.

The chain is built from TRBV27 and TRBJ2-3; either TRBD1 or TRBD2 may fit D (5 bases each). The V end lost 4 bases, the J end lost 3 bases, and 11 bases lay between the germline ends. The CDR3 covers 14 residues. The germline V gene encodes CDR1 MNHEY and CDR2 SMNVEV (reference sequence). The CDR3 loop is CASSWGGPTDTQYF. The CDR3 region has the DNA TGTGCCAGCAGTTGGGGCGGGCCGACAGATACGCAGTATTTT.

V is TRBV6-5 and J is TRBJ2-7; possible D gene TRBD1, 6 bases. The CDR3 consists of 15 residues. The V end lost 6 bases, the J end lost 1 base, and 16 bases lay between the germline ends. The germline V gene has CDR1 MNHEY and CDR2 SVGAGI. The CDR3 sequence is CASSPSTGASYEQYF. CDR3 coding DNA: TGTGCCAGCAGCCCGTCGACAGGAGCATCCTACGAGCAGTACTTC.

This clone came up once. This sequence joins TRBV7-8 and TRBJ1-3, with D perhaps TRBD1 (5 bases). Germline CDR1 SGHVS, CDR2 FQNEAQ. Trimming pared 2 bases from V and 3 bases from J, leaving 20 bases between. This CDR3 spans 18 amino acids. Here the CDR3 DNA reads TGTGCCAGCAGCTTACTGAGATTTAGGGGCGTAGGTGGAAACACCATATATTTT. This sequence encodes CASSLLRFRGVGGNTIYF. The full variable domain, its missing parts supplied by reference TRBV7-8 and TRBJ1-3, is GAGVSQSPRYKVAKRGQDVALRCDPISGHVSLFWYQQALGQGPEFLTYFQNEAQLDKSGLPSDRFFAERPEGSVSTLKIQRTQQEDSAVYLCASSLLRFRGVGGNTIYFGEGSWLTVV.

V and J are TRBV6-2 or TRBV6-3 and TRBJ1-1; D is ambiguous. Germline CDR1 is MNHEY and CDR2 is SVGEGT. This CDR3 contains 14 residues. V was cut by 6 bases and J by 1 base, with 12 bases left in between. The CDR3 DNA is TGTGCCAGCAGCGACCTCGGAGCGAACACTGAAGCTTTCTTT. Amino acid sequence: CASSDLGANTEAFF.

V and J are TRBV19 and TRBJ1-5; D gene unclear. Between the trimmed V and J ends, which lost 4 bases and 4 bases, there was a span of 14 bases. The CDR3 is 15 amino acids. Germline-derived CDR1 and CDR2 are LNHDA and SQIVND (reference sequence). The CDR3 spells CASSKTGLLNQPQHF. DNA for the CDR3: TGTGCCAGTAGTAAGACTGGTTTGTTGAATCAGCCCCAGCATTTT.

This rearrangement joins TRBV25-1 to TRBJ1-2; 8 nucleotides agree with TRBD1. The CDR3 is 14 amino acids. V dropped 3 bases and J dropped 3; count of bases not matched to a gene: 3. The germline V gene encodes CDR1 MGHDK and CDR2 SYGVNS. CDR3 nucleotides: TGTGCCAGCAGTGACAGGGGGCCTGACTATGGCTACACCTTC. This gives the protein CASSDRGPDYGYTF.

The chain couples TRBV11-1 to TRBJ1-2, with TRBD1 matching 10 bases. Looked up from germline, CDR1 is SGHAT and CDR2 is FQDESV (reference sequence). The CDR3 has 14 residues. V lost 0 bases and J lost 9; bases outside the gene matches: 4. The CDR3, as DNA: TGTGCCAGCAGCTTAGCCGGGACAGGGGAAAGCTACACCTTC. Encoded protein: CASSLAGTGESYTF.

The V and J genes are TRBV3-1 (or the pseudogene TRBV3-2) and TRBJ1-1; D gene unclear. Germline V gene sequence: CDR1 LGHDT, CDR2 YNNKEL (reference sequence). CDR3 size: 14 residues. V was clipped by 2 bases and J by 1 base, with 8 bases between them. CDR3 protein: CASSQRPSNTEAFF. In DNA form, the CDR3 reads TGTGCCAGCAGCCAACGGCCTTCGAACACTGAAGCTTTCTTT.

The rearrangement joins TRBV3-1 (or the pseudogene TRBV3-2) to TRBJ1-4; perhaps TRBD1 as D (6 bases). Trimming took 4 bases from V and 8 from J, leaving 14 bases between them. CDR3 length: 14 residues. Germline-derived CDR1 and CDR2 are LGHDT and YNNKEL (reference sequence). Here the CDR3 reads CASSLGGAGEKLFF. DNA for the CDR3: TGTGCCAGCAGCCTCGGGGGCGCGGGGGAAAAACTGTTTTTT.

V is TRBV5-1 and J is TRBJ1-1; 8 bases are a match to TRBD1. With 0 bases clipped from V and 4 bases from J, the junction kept 2 bases outside the gene matches. Germline CDR1 and CDR2: SGHRS and YFSETQ. The CDR3 has 14 amino acids. Here the CDR3 reads CASSLVDRATEAFF. The CDR3 coding sequence is TGCGCCAGCAGCTTGGTGGACAGGGCCACTGAAGCTTTCTTT.

This chain connects TRBV2 to TRBJ1-1, with 10 bases fitting TRBD1. The CDR3 consists of 13 residues. Germline CDR1 SNHLY, CDR2 FYNNEI. V lost 4 bases to trimming and J lost 7 bases; unmatched junction nucleotides: 3. CDR3 coding DNA: TGTGCCAGCAGTGTGTGGACAGGGGGTGAAGCTTTCTTT. It encodes CASSVWTGGEAFF.

The CDR3 here is CAWSLQGFPKLFF. CDR3 sequence (DNA): TGTGCCTGGAGTTTACAGGGGTTCCCTAAACTGTTTTTT. The chain joins TRBV30 to TRBJ1-4, with 7 bases that match TRBD1. V lost 2 bases to trimming and J lost 11 bases; unmatched junction nucleotides: 8. This CDR3 region has 13 residues. CDR1 and CDR2 from the germline V gene are GTSNPN and SVGIG (reference sequence). Full variable domain (missing parts from reference TRBV30 and TRBJ1-4): SQTIHQWPATLVQPVGSPLSLECTVEGTSNPNLYWYRQAAGRGLQLLFYSVGIGQISSEVPQNLSASRPQDRQFILSSKKLLLSDSGFYLCAWSLQGFPKLFFGSGTQLSVL.

The chain uses TRBV6-1 and TRBJ2-5, with 10 bases matching TRBD2. The length of the CDR3 is 15 residues. Trimming removed 0 bases from V and 5 bases from J; junction bases left unmatched: 3. Germline V gene lookup returns CDR1 MNHNS and CDR2 SASEGT. CDR3 in DNA: TGTGCCAGCAGTGAAGCGCCTAGCGGGAGTGAGACCCAGTACTTC. Amino acid sequence: CASSEAPSGSETQYF.